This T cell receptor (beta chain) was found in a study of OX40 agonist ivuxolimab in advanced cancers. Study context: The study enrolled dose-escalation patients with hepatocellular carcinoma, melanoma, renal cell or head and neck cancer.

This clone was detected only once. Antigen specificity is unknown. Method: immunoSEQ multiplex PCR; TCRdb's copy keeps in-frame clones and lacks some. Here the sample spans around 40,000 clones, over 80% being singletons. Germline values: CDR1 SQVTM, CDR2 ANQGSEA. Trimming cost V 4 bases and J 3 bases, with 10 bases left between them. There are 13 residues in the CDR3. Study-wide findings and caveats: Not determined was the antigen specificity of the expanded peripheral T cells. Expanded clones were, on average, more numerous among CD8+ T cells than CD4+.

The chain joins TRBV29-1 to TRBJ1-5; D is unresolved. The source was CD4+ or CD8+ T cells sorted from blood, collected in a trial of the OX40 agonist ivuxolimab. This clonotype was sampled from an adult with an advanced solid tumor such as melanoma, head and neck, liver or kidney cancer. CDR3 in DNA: TGCAGCGTTGGAGACACTCTCAATCAGCCCCAGCATTTT. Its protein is CSVGDTLNQPQHF.